What follows is one T cell receptor (beta chain) and its context. What it binds is unknown. This entry comes from a study of shared clonotypes between healthy human individuals. About the research overall: Per donor, three plates held CD4 naive cells, three held CD4 memory, two held CD8 naive and one held CD8 memory. Regarding the study as a whole: Memory subsets had estimated richness that was generally smaller than that of naive subsets. Clonotypes not shared had lower generation probabilities than those common to all four donors. Sampling was confined to blood; repertoires within tissues likely differ.

V lost 5 bases to trimming and J lost 5 bases, with 10 bases between them. This CDR3 comprises 12 residues. Germline-derived CDR1 and CDR2 are SEHNR and FQNEAQ (reference sequence). As defined, naive CD8 cells were CD45RO-negative and positively selected for CCR7, with terminally differentiated effector memory CD45RA+ cells excluded. Assay used: immunoSEQ multiplex PCR; TCRdb lists only in-frame clones, some missing. The sample holds approximately 2,000,000 clones; 85% to 95% are singletons and the top ten take roughly 1.7%. The chain couples TRBV7-9 to TRBJ2-7; maybe TRBD1 (5 bases). The source is a man aged 18 to 30 in good health. Some clones in this sample may be carry-over from other donors' samples. Sequenced material: naive CD8+ T cells from PBMCs. DNA of the CDR3: TGTGCCAGCAGCCAGACAGCCGACGAGCAGTACTTC. As protein: CASSQTADEQYF.